This TCR beta chain was sequenced for a study of blood T cell repertoires in COVID-19. Study summary: Samples taken during acute and convalescent COVID-19 were collected in the United States, Italy and Spain.

The CDR3 has 15 residues. Germline V gene data show CDR1 as PRHDT and CDR2 as FYEKMQ (reference sequence). Germline trimming cut 2 bases from V and 14 bases from J; bases unmatched to any gene: 11. The Seattle site enrolled patients during active infection and followed them longitudinally. The protocol was immunoSEQ multiplex PCR, while the TCRdb copy is restricted to in-frame clones and leaves out a portion. Of approximately 300,000 clones listed, around 82% are singletons. Sequencing was carried out using peripheral blood. The clonotype originates from a human donor with COVID-19, enrolled during active disease. The donor label of this sample is uncertain. V and J are TRBV13 and TRBJ2-1, with TRBD2 matching over 11 bases. The CDR3 reads CASSLSGTSGPVEFF. The CDR3 nucleotides are TGTGCCAGCAGCTTATCTGGGACTAGCGGACCAGTTGAGTTCTTC. The complete variable domain, with remaining parts taken from reference TRBV13 and TRBJ2-1, reads AAGVIQSPRHLIKEKRETATLKCYPIPRHDTVYWYQQGPGQDPQFLISFYEKMQSDKGSIPDRFSAQQFSDYHSELNMSSLELGDSALYFCASSLSGTSGPVEFFGPGTRLTVL.